Sequencing of this T cell receptor (beta chain) was carried out in a study of CD4 and CD8 cells across lung adenocarcinoma regions. Samples came from patients with localized non-small cell lung adenocarcinoma. TCRdb re-called the PCR reads through MiXCR, storing one row per CDR3 protein. This sample has approximately 4,300 distinct CDR3 sequences, with over 45% found just once. Trimming pared 6 bases from V and 7 bases from J, leaving 12 bases between. This CDR3 has 12 residues. The germline V gene encodes CDR1 MNHNS and CDR2 SASEGT. This TCR was recovered from a female donor with lung adenocarcinoma. The CD4 and CD8 labels of this study may be unreliable. The rearrangement joins TRBV6-1 to TRBJ1-1; D is unclear. The sample was CD4+ T cells from the margin of a lung tumor. CDR3 sequence reads: CASRELGSEAFF. The CDR3 DNA sequence: TGTGCCAGCAGAGAGTTAGGTAGTGAAGCTTTCTTT.